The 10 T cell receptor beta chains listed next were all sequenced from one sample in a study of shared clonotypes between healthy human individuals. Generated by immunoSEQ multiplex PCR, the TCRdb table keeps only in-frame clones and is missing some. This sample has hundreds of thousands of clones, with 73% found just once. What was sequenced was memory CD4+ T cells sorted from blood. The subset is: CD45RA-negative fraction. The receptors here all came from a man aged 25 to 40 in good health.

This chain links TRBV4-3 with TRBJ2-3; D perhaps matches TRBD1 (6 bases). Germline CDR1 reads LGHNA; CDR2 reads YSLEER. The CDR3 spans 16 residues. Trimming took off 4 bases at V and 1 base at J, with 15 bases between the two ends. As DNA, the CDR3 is TGCGCCAGCAGCCCAGCGATTGGGGGCCGCACAGATACGCAGTATTTT. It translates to CASSPAIGGRTDTQYF.

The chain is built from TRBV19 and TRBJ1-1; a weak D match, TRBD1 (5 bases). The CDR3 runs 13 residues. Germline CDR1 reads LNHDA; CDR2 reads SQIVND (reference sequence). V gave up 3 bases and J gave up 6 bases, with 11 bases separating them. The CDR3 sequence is CASSIAGPPEAFF. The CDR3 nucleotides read TGTGCCAGTAGTATTGCAGGGCCCCCTGAAGCTTTCTTT.

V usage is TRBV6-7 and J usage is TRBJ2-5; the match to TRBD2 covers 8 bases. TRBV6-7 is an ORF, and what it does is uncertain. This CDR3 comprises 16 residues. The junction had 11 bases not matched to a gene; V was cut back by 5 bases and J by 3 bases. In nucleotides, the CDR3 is TGTGCCAGCAGTACAGGACTAGCCCTATTCAAAGAGACCCAGTACTTC. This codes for CASSTGLALFKETQYF.

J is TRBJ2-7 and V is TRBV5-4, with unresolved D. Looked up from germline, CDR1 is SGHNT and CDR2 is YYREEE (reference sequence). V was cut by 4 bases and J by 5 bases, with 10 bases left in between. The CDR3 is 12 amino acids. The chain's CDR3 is CASSLPGDEQYF. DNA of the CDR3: TGTGCCAGCAGCCTCCCCGGAGACGAGCAGTACTTC.

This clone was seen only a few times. The CDR3 bases are TGTGCCAGCAGTTTATCTTTGCTTACAGGTGGCTATGGCTACACCTTC. Protein sequence: CASSLSLLTGGYGYTF. The chain couples TRBV28 to TRBJ1-2, with D possibly matching TRBD1 (5 bases). Germline V gene data show CDR1 as MDHEN and CDR2 as SYDVKM. The V and J ends lost 1 base and 4 bases respectively, with 16 bases between them. This CDR3 is built from 16 residues.

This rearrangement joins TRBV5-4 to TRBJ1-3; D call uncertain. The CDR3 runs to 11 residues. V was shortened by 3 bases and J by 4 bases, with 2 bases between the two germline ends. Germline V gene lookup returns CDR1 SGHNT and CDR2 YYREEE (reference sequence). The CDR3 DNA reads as TGTGCCAGCAGCTGGGGAAACACCATATATTTT. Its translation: CASSWGNTIYF.

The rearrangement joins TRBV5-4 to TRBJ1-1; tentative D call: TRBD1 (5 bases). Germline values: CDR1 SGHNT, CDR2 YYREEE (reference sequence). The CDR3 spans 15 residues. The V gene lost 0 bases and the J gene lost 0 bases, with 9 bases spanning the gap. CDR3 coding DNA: TGTGCCAGCAGCTTGGAGGTGGGGGTGAACACTGAAGCTTTCTTT. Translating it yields CASSLEVGVNTEAFF.

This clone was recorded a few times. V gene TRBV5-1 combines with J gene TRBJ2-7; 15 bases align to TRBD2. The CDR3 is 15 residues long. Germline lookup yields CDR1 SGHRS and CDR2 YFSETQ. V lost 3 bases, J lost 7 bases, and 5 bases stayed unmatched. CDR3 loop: CASSSGLAGGGEQYF. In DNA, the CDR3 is TGCGCCAGCAGCTCGGGACTAGCGGGAGGAGGGGAGCAGTACTTC.

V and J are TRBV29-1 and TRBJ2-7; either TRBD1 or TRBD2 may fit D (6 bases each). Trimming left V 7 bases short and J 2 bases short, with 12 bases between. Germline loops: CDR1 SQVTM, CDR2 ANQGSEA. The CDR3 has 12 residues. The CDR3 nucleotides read TGCAGCGGGGGGGCAGGGCCCTACGAGCAGTACTTC. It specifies CSGGAGPYEQYF.

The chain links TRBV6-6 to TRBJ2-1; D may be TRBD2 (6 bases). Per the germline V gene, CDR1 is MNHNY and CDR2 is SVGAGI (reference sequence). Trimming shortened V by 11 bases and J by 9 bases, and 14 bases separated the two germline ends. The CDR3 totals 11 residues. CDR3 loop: CASSPGGEQFF. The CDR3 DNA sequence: TGTGCCTCGTCCCCCGGGGGTGAGCAGTTCTTC.